This T cell receptor (beta chain) was identified in a study of blood T cells in healthy people across ages (dated by TCRdb to the mid-2010s). A note on the overall study: In model experiments, template switching captured about one uniquely barcoded TCR beta cDNA molecule for every two T cells. Using deep sequencing normalized with unique cDNA molecular identifiers, the study measured how TCR beta repertoire diversity changes with age. The donors were divided into four age groups: young (average around 16 years), middle-aged (around 41), aged (under 70) and long-lived (about 90). Donors of different ages were randomly distributed across sequencing lanes to avoid experimental bias. For two donors (one aged 18 to 30 and one aged 80 or older), the study analyzed two additional independent replicas of 1 million unique cDNA reads from the same blood draw.

Comments on this clonotype: Its antigen remains undetermined. No base-level quality is on record; no much larger clone is a single base apart.

Inclusive of the bounding cysteine and phenylalanine, the CDR3 is 14 residues long. Only the CDR3 portion is preserved as DNA: 42 bases, with reading frame beginning at the first base. V loses 6 bases, J loses 1 base, and the germline ends lie 12 bases apart. Looking up the germline V gene (reference sequence) yields CDR1 MNHEY and CDR2 SMNVEV. The study at large found these results: As age increased, observed TCR beta diversity per million T cells dropped in a roughly linear way, and a significant reduction was already evident by age 40. Because the CMV infection status of the donors was unknown, age-related changes in expanded clonotypes may potentially have been confounded. Because profiling used bulk unsorted PBMCs, naive and antigen-experienced compartments could not be compared conclusively. Compared with the aged group, more naive CD4+ T cells, fewer expanded clones and increased TCR diversity were shown by the long-lived group, suggesting age selection. A strong correlation was found between observed TCR beta diversity and the percentage of naive T cells measured by flow cytometry. Estimates of total diversity based on one million sequenced T cells were considered lower bounds and underestimates.

The roughly 39 donors, aged about 6 to 90 years, were systemically healthy Caucasian individuals from Russia. Around 10 milliliters of peripheral blood were collected from each donor into EDTA-treated Vacutainer tubes. Ficoll-Paque density-gradient centrifugation was used to isolate PBMCs, with at least 6 million obtained per sample. Total RNA, at least 5 micrograms per sample, was extracted from PBMCs with Trizol reagent. For every donor, flow cytometry on a PBMC aliquot measured the percentage of naive CD45RAhigh/CD27high T cells. The library was obtained by 5' RACE. Reads for this sample came from an Illumina HiSeq 2500. A second about 6 to 11 cycle PCR used a sample-barcoded 5' primer and a J-beta primer mix. A unique molecular identifier was introduced onto each TCR beta cDNA molecule by a template-switch 5' adaptor carrying 12 random nucleotides. Each sample yielded at least 3 million CDR3-containing paired-end reads. First-strand cDNA was synthesized from all RNA with the Mint cDNA synthesis kit, primed by a TRBC-specific oligonucleotide. Following uracil-DNA glycosylase treatment, a first 18-cycle PCR with universal primers M1SS and BC2_uni_R was performed on all cDNA. The study's own analysis went as follows. Normalization of each sample was performed by random selection of 1 million high-quality reads, each carrying a distinct molecular identifier. Reads with shared molecular identifiers were discarded instead of being binned into consensus sequences. CDR3 identification, clonotype clustering and error correction used MiTCR with a Q25 quality threshold and the strictest error-elimination algorithm. A nonparametric unseen species model with Euler transformation was used to estimate a lower bound on total TCR beta diversity. TCRdb's own reprocessing of the public reads used fastp at Q25 and MiXCR and kept productive beta chains. Every entry covers one CDR3 protein and lists the most common genes and DNA from its rows. The V and J calls here are based on TCRdb, not the publication. In all, the sample holds about 640,000 distinct CDR3 sequences, and approximately 59% of those were seen once. Approximately 40% of the sample is taken by the ten largest.

The sequence joins TRBV27 to TRBJ1-1; the D gene identity is not certain. The sequenced material came from blood. This receptor was obtained from a man in his fifties or sixties in good health. For the CDR3, the sequence is CASRRTPANTEAFF. The DNA reads TGTGCCAGCAGGAGGACGCCAGCGAACACTGAAGCTTTCTTT.